This T cell receptor beta chain stems from a study of cytomegalovirus exposure and HLA in healthy donors. About the research overall: Most genotyped donors, 75% to 85% of about 430, had Caucasian-associated genetic ancestry. The study's findings and limits: Several top significant clusters appeared, in a later analysis, to be linked to common viral pathogens. Reports described diagnosis of cytomegalovirus status by the classifier as highly specific and sensitive.

Concerning this clone: Its antigen is still unknown.

Germline assignment: CDR1 SGHVS and CDR2 FNYEAQ. The length of the CDR3 is 16 residues. V lost 5 bases to trimming and J lost 6 bases; unmatched junction nucleotides: 12. A multiplex PCR was run with 60 Vbeta primers and 13 Jbeta primers. The repertoire was sequenced with immunoSEQ multiplex PCR; TCRdb's copy has only in-frame clones and lacks some. Its table records roughly 73,000 clones. This chain joins TRBV7-6 and TRBJ2-1; TRBD2 aligns across 8 bases. Material for sequencing was PBMCs. This receptor was obtained from a female donor in good health and CMV-seropositive. This CDR3 reads CASSQRLALGFNEQFF. The CDR3 region has the DNA TGTGCCAGCAGCCAAAGACTAGCGTTGGGATTCAATGAGCAGTTCTTC.